The rows below give T cell receptor beta chains drawn from one sample of a study of T cell responses to AZD1222 COVID-19 vaccine. The repertoire was sequenced with immunoSEQ multiplex PCR; TCRdb's copy has only in-frame clones and lacks some. The sample consists of over 90,000 clones, roughly 92% of them appearing once. The source material was peripheral blood, sampled 28 days after the second AZD1222 dose. Receptors originate from an adult who received the AZD1222 COVID-19 vaccine. CDR3s include the opening cysteine and the closing phenylalanine or tryptophan. Each record gives: D gene, J gene, V gene, clone size, CDR3 protein, CDR3 DNA. A D gene is named only where the DNA matches it firmly. Only part of the rows carry a size: once, few, many, or a class if the clone is expanded.

>.|TRBJ1-3|TRBV11-3|.
CASSSREGSGNTIYF
TGTGCCAGCAGCTCCAGAGAGGGCTCTGGAAACACCATATATTTT
>TRBD1|TRBJ1-5|TRBV4-1|.
CASSQDRIGGGNQPQHF
TGCGCCAGCAGCCAAGATCGTATAGGGGGCGGCAATCAGCCCCAGCATTTT
>TRBD2|TRBJ2-3|TRBV7-2|.
CASSRRGGASTDTQYF
TGTGCCAGCAGCCGTCGGGGAGGGGCTAGCACAGATACGCAGTATTTT
>TRBD1|TRBJ1-4|TRBV30|once
CAWSSDRGEKLFF
TGTGCCTGGAGTTCCGACAGGGGTGAAAAACTGTTTTTT
>.|TRBJ2-7|TRBV11-1|.
CASRSCGTVLYEQYF
TGTGCCAGCAGATCCTGCGGGACAGTACTGTACGAGCAGTACTTC
>.|TRBJ1-2|TRBV4-1|.
CASSQDLLSMGYTF
TGCGCCAGCAGCCAAGATCTTCTGTCTATGGGCTACACCTTC
>.|TRBJ2-5|TRBV5-6|.
CASSLVGGEETQYF
TGTGCCAGCAGCTTGGTAGGGGGGGAAGAGACCCAGTACTTC
>.|TRBJ2-5|TRBV30|.
CAWMRGETQYF
TGTGCCTGGATGAGGGGGGAGACCCAGTACTTC
>.|TRBJ1-2|TRBV2|once
CASVTGRERYGYTF
TGTGCCAGCGTCACCGGACGGGAAAGATATGGCTACACCTTC
>.|TRBJ1-1|TRBV5-8|.
CASRGILGEAFF
TGTGCCAGCAGGGGGATCCTGGGTGAAGCTTTCTTT
>.|TRBJ1-5|TRBV2|once
CASSAHDSYYQPQHF
TGTGCCAGCAGCGCGCATGACAGTTATTATCAGCCCCAGCATTTT
>TRBD1|TRBJ2-7|TRBV24-1|.
CATSDLQEWSVLWDRTQYEQYF
TGTGCCACCAGTGATTTGCAGGAGTGGAGCGTTCTCTGGGACAGAACACAATACGAGCAGTACTTC
>.|TRBJ1-6|TRBV7-9|few
CASSATGTSQHPPLHF
TGTGCCAGCAGCGCCACCGGGACTTCCCAGCACCCACCCCTCCACTTT
>TRBD1|TRBJ1-1|TRBV18|.
CASSPTGAMNTEAFF
TGTGCCAGCTCACCCACAGGGGCCATGAACACTGAAGCTTTCTTT
>.|TRBJ1-1|TRBV19|.
CASSITAGANTEAFF
TGTGCCAGTAGTATAACGGCAGGGGCGAACACTGAAGCTTTCTTT
>.|TRBJ2-2|TRBV2|.
CASSETVNTGELFF
TGTGCCAGCAGTGAAACGGTGAACACCGGGGAGCTGTTTTTT
>.|TRBJ2-1|TRBV6-2/TRBV6-3|.
CASSYSTGPLGNEQFF
TGTGCCAGCAGTTACTCGACCGGGCCTCTGGGCAATGAGCAGTTCTTC
>TRBD1|TRBJ1-1|TRBV5-1|.
CASTFQDRGETEAFF
TGCGCCAGCACCTTCCAGGACAGGGGAGAAACTGAAGCTTTCTTT
>TRBD2|TRBJ2-5|TRBV30|.
CAWRVSTSAVPQYF
TGTGCCTGGAGGGTCTCGACTAGCGCGGTCCCCCAGTACTTC
>.|TRBJ1-2|TRBV30|.
CAWSVQRGLGYTF
TGTGCCTGGAGTGTACAAAGGGGCTTGGGCTACACCTTC
>.|TRBJ2-5|TRBV4-2|.
CASSQDGNRAGKETQYF
TGTGCCAGCAGCCAAGATGGGAACAGGGCGGGGAAAGAGACCCAGTACTTC
>TRBD1|TRBJ2-7|TRBV11-3|.
CASSLVGTGGYEQYF
TGTGCCAGCAGCTTAGTAGGGACAGGGGGGTACGAGCAGTACTTC
>.|TRBJ1-2|TRBV2|.
CASSALDYGYTF
TGTGCCAGCAGTGCCCTTGACTATGGCTACACCTTC
>.|TRBJ2-3|TRBV28|once
CASPPLHGGAPTSTDTQYF
TGTGCCAGCCCCCCTTTGCACGGTGGGGCCCCCACTAGCACAGATACGCAGTATTTT
>TRBD1|TRBJ1-2|TRBV19|.
CASSTQGAGYGYTF
TGTGCCAGTAGTACGCAGGGGGCTGGCTATGGCTACACCTTC
>TRBD1|TRBJ2-5|TRBV28|.
CASRETGSETQYF
TGTGCCAGCAGGGAGACAGGGAGTGAGACCCAGTACTTC
>.|TRBJ2-7|TRBV6-1|.
CASTPATGEQYF
TGTGCCAGCACCCCGGCCACGGGCGAGCAGTACTTC
>.|TRBJ1-5|TRBV2|.
CASRREGPQHF
TGTGCCAGCAGAAGGGAAGGGCCCCAGCATTTT
>TRBD2|TRBJ2-1|TRBV9|.
CASSVGSGGAHEQFF
TGTGCCAGCAGCGTAGGAAGCGGGGGGGCCCATGAGCAGTTCTTC
>.|TRBJ1-5|TRBV2|.
CASGEGGPQHF
TGTGCCAGCGGGGAGGGCGGGCCCCAGCATTTT
>.|TRBJ1-4|TRBV27|.
CASRRTGPGGRNEKLFF
TGTGCCAGCAGGAGAACAGGCCCGGGGGGCAGGAATGAAAAACTGTTTTTT
>.|TRBJ2-5|TRBV5-4|.
CASSLTGRQETQYF
TGTGCCAGCAGCTTGACAGGCCGACAGGAGACCCAGTACTTC
>.|TRBJ1-1|TRBV30|once
CAWSVLLGDTEAFF
TGTGCCTGGAGTGTACTCCTGGGGGACACTGAAGCTTTCTTT
>.|TRBJ1-1|TRBV19|.
CASTRAENTEAFF
TGTGCCAGTACGCGGGCTGAGAACACTGAAGCTTTCTTT
>TRBD2|TRBJ2-2|TRBV13|.
CASSYDNRLAGGGPRNTGELFF
TGTGCCAGCAGCTACGACAACCGACTAGCGGGGGGTGGCCCTCGGAACACCGGGGAGCTGTTTTTT
>.|TRBJ1-5|TRBV10-3|.
CAISEFGGAQPQHF
TGTGCCATCAGTGAGTTCGGGGGTGCTCAGCCCCAGCATTTT
>.|TRBJ2-7|TRBV6-5|.
CASMGIQSSYEQYF
TGTGCCAGCATGGGAATCCAGAGCTCCTACGAGCAGTACTTC
>.|TRBJ1-5|TRBV4-2|.
CASSQVGARTSNQPQHF
TGTGCCAGCAGCCAAGTCGGGGCTAGGACTAGCAATCAGCCCCAGCATTTT
>.|TRBJ1-1|TRBV6-1|.
CASSEARGTEAFF
TGTGCCAGCAGTGAAGCGCGGGGGACTGAAGCTTTCTTT
>.|TRBJ1-4|TRBV5-6|.
CASSARGAGNEKLFF
TGTGCCAGCAGCGCGAGGGGGGCCGGTAATGAAAAACTGTTTTTT
>TRBD1|TRBJ1-1|TRBV18|.
CASSQGAGNTEAFF
TGTGCCAGCTCACAGGGGGCGGGGAACACTGAAGCTTTCTTT
>.|TRBJ1-5|TRBV15|.
CATSRDRADQPQHF
TGTGCCACCAGCAGAGATCGGGCCGATCAGCCCCAGCATTTT
>.|TRBJ2-2|TRBV19|few
CASSTQGFPGELFF
TGTGCCAGTAGTACACAGGGTTTCCCCGGGGAGCTGTTTTTT
>.|TRBJ2-7|TRBV5-5|.
CASSSINEQYF
TGTGCCAGCAGTTCCATCAACGAGCAGTACTTC
>.|TRBJ1-6|TRBV11-2|.
CASSPTGWGGHSPLHF
TGTGCCAGCAGCCCCACTGGGTGGGGGGGCCATTCACCCCTCCACTTT
>.|TRBJ1-5|TRBV7-9|.
CASSPDISNQPQHF
TGTGCCAGCAGCCCTGACATTAGCAATCAGCCCCAGCATTTT
>.|TRBJ2-5|TRBV5-1|.
CASSLVIEETQYF
TGCGCCAGCAGCCTAGTGATAGAAGAGACCCAGTACTTC
>.|TRBJ2-7|TRBV5-4|.
CASGALGESDEQYF
TGTGCCAGCGGGGCTCTAGGCGAATCCGACGAGCAGTACTTC
>.|TRBJ1-4|TRBV6-2/TRBV6-3|.
CASSYRGVGEKLFF
TGTGCCAGCAGTTACCGGGGGGTGGGTGAAAAACTGTTTTTT
>.|TRBJ2-7|TRBV14|.
CASSQAYEQYF
TGTGCCAGCAGCCAAGCTTACGAGCAGTACTTC
>.|TRBJ2-3|TRBV2|.
CASSETLRGGFSTDTQYF
TGTGCCAGCAGTGAAACCCTGCGGGGAGGTTTTAGCACAGATACGCAGTATTTT
>TRBD1|TRBJ1-6|TRBV7-8|once
CASRLGDSSYNSPLHF
TGTGCCAGCAGGCTAGGGGACAGCTCCTATAATTCACCCCTCCACTTT
>.|TRBJ2-7|TRBV9|.
CASSVDSAYEQYF
TGTGCCAGCAGCGTAGATTCAGCCTACGAGCAGTACTTC
>.|TRBJ1-1|TRBV11-3|.
CASSLDGRVGAFF
TGTGCCAGCAGCTTAGACGGGCGGGTTGGGGCTTTCTTT
>TRBD1|TRBJ2-1|TRBV7-3|.
CASSLGTAYNEQFF
TGTGCCAGCAGCTTAGGGACAGCCTACAATGAGCAGTTCTTC